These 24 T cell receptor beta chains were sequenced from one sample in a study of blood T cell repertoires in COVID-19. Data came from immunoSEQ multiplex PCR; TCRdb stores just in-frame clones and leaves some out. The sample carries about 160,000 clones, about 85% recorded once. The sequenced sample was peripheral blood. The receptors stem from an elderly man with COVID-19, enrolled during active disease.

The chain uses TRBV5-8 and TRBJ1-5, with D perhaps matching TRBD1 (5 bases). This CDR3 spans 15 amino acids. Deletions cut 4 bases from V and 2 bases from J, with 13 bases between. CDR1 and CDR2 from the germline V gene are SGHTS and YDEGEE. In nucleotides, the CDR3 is TGTGCCAGCAGCCATCGGGGGAGCGGCAATCAGCCCCAGCATTTT. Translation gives CASSHRGSGNQPQHF.

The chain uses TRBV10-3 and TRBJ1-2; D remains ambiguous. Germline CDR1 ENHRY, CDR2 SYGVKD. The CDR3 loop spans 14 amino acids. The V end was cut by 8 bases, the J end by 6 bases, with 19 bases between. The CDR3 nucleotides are TGTGCCATCTTTGAGACTCTATATTACAATGGCTACACCTTC. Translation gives CAIFETLYYNGYTF.

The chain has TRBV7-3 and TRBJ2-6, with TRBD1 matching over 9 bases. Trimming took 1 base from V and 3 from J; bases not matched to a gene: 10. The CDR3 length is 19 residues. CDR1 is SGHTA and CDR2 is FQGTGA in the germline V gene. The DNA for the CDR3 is TGTGCCAGCAGCTTAAGGGGGACAGGGTTTTTAAGTGGGGCCAACGTCCTGACTTTC. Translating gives CASSLRGTGFLSGANVLTF.

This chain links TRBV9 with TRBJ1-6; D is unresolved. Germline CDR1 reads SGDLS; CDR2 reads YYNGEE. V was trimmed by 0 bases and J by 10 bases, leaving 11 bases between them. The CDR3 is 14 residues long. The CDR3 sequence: CASSVGLVGSPLHF. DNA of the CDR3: TGTGCCAGCAGCGTAGGTCTGGTCGGGTCACCCCTCCACTTT.

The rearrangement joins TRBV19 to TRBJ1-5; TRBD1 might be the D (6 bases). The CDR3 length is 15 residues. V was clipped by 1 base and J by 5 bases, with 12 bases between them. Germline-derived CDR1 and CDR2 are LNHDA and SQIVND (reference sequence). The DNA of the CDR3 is TGTGCCAGTAGTATAGGTGCAGGGACACATCAGCCCCAGCATTTT. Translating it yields CASSIGAGTHQPQHF. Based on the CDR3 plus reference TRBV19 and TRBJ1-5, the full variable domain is DGGITQSPKYLFRKEGQNVTLSCEQNLNHDAMYWYRQDPGQGLRLIYYSQIVNDFQKGDIAEGYSVSREKKESFPLTVTSAQKNPTAFYLCASSIGAGTHQPQHFGDGTRLSIL.

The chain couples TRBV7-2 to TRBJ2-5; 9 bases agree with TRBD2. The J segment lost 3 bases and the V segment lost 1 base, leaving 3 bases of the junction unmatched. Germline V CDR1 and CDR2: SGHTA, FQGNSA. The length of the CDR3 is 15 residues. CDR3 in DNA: TGTGCCAGCAGCTTAGACGCTAGCGGGGAAGAGACCCAGTACTTC. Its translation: CASSLDASGEETQYF.

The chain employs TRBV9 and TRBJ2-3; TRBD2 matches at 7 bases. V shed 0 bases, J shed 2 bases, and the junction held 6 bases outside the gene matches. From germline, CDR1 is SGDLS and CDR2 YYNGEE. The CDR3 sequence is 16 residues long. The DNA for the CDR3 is TGTGCCAGCAGCGTAGGGTTTGGGGGGGTCACAGATACGCAGTATTTT. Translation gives CASSVGFGGVTDTQYF.

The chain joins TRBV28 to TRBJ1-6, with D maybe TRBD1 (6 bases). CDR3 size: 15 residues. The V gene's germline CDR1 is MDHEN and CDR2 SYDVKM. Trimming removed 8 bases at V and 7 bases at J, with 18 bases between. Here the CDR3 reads CASFESRGSNSPLHF. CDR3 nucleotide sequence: TGTGCCAGCTTCGAATCCAGGGGCTCCAATTCACCCCTCCACTTT.

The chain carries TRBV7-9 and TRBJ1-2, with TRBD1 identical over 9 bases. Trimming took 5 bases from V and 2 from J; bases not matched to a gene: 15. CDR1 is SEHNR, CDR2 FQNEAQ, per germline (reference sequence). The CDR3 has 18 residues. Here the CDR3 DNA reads TGTGCCAGCAGCCGTCCCCCGGGACAGGGAAAGGCCAACTATGGCTACACCTTC. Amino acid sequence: CASSRPPGQGKANYGYTF.

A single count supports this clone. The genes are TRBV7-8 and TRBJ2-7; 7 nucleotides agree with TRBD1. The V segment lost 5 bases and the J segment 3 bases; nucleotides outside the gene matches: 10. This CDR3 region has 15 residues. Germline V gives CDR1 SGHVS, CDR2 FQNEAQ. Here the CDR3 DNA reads TGTGCCAGCAGCCTCCGACAGGGCACAGGCTACGAGCAGTACTTC. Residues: CASSLRQGTGYEQYF.

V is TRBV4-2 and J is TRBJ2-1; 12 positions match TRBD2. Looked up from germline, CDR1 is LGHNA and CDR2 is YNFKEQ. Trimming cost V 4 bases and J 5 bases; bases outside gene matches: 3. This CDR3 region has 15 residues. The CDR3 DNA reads TGTGCCAGCAGCCCGAGACTAGCGGGAGACAATGAGCAGTTCTTC. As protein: CASSPRLAGDNEQFF.

CDR3 sequence reads: CASSTGQVYGYTF. The CDR3 region has the DNA TGTGCCAGCAGCACGGGACAGGTCTATGGCTACACCTTC. This chain uses TRBV9 with TRBJ1-2; the match to TRBD1 covers 8 bases. Losses at the gene ends were 4 bases for V and 4 bases for J; bases not matched to a gene: 3. Per the germline V gene, CDR1 is SGDLS and CDR2 is YYNGEE. This CDR3 is 13 amino acids long.

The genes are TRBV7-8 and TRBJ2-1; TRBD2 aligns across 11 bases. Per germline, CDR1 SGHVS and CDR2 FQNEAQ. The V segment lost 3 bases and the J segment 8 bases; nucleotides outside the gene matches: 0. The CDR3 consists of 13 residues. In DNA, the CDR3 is TGTGCCAGCAGCTTGGGACTAGCGGATGAGCAGTTCTTC. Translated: CASSLGLADEQFF.

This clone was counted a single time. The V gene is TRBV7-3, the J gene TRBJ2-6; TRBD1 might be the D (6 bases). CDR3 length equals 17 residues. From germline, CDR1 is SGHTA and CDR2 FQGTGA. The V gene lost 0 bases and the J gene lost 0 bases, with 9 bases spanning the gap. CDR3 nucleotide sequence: TGTGCCAGCAGCTTAACGGGGACAACCTCTGGGGCCAACGTCCTGACTTTC. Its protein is CASSLTGTTSGANVLTF.

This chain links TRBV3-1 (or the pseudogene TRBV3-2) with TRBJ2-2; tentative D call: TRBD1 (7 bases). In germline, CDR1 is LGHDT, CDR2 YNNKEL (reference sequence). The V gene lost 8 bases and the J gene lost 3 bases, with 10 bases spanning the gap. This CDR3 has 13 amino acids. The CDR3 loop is CASGGTDTGELFF. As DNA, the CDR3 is TGTGCCAGCGGCGGGACAGACACCGGGGAGCTGTTTTTT.

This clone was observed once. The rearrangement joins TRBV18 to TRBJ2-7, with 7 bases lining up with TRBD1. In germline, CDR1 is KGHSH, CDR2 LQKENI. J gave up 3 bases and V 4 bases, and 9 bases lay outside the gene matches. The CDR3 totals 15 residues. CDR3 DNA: TGTGCCAGCTCACTAGATGGGACAGATAACTACGAGCAGTACTTC. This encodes CASSLDGTDNYEQYF.

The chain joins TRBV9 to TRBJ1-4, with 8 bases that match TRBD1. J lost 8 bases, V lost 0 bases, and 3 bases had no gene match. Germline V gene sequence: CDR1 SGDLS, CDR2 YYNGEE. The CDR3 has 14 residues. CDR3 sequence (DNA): TGTGCCAGCAGCGTAGGGACAGGGCCAGAAAAACTGTTTTTT. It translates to CASSVGTGPEKLFF.

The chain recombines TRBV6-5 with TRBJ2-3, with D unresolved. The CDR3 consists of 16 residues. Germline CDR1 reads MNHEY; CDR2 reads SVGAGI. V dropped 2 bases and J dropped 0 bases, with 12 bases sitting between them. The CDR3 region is CASSYVRGASTDTQYF. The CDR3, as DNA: TGTGCCAGCAGTTACGTTCGAGGAGCTAGCACAGATACGCAGTATTTT.

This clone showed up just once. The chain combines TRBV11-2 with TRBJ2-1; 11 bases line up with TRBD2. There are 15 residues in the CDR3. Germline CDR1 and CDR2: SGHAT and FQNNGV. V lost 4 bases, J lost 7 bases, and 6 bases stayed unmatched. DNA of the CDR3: TGTGCCAGCAGCTCCTATAGCGGGGGGGCTAATGAGCAGTTCTTC. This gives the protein CASSSYSGGANEQFF.

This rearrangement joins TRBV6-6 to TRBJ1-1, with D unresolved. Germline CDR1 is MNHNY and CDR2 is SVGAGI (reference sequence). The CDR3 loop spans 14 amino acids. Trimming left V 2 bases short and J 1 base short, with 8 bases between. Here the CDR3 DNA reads TGTGCCAGCAGTTACCCAGGTGCGAACACTGAAGCTTTCTTT. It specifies CASSYPGANTEAFF.

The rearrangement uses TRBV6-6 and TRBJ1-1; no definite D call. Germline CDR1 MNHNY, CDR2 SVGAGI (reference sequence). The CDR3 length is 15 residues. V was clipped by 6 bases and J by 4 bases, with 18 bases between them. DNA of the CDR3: TGTGCCAGCAGGCCGCCTTGGGTGGAGGGCACTGAAGCTTTCTTT. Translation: CASRPPWVEGTEAFF.

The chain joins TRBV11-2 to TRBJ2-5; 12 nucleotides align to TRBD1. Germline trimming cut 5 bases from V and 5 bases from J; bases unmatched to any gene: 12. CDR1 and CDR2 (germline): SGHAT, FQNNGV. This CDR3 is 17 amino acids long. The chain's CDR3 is CASSRSLGQGARETQYF. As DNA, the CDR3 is TGTGCCAGCAGCCGGTCCCTGGGACAGGGGGCACGGGAGACCCAGTACTTC.

The CDR3 reads CASSYPSQGSTDTQYF. As DNA, the CDR3 is TGTGCCAGCAGTTATCCAAGTCAGGGGAGCACAGATACGCAGTATTTT. The V call is TRBV6-9, the J call TRBJ2-3; TRBD1 might be the D (6 bases). Deletions cut 2 bases from V and 0 bases from J, with 12 bases between. CDR3 length equals 16 residues. Looked up from germline, CDR1 is MNHGY and CDR2 is SVAAGI.

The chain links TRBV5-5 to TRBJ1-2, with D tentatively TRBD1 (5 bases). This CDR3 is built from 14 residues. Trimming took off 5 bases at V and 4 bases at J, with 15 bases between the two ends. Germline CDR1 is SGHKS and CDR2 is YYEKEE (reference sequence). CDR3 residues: CASRFTQGSYGYTF. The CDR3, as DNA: TGTGCCAGCAGATTTACTCAGGGAAGCTATGGCTACACCTTC.